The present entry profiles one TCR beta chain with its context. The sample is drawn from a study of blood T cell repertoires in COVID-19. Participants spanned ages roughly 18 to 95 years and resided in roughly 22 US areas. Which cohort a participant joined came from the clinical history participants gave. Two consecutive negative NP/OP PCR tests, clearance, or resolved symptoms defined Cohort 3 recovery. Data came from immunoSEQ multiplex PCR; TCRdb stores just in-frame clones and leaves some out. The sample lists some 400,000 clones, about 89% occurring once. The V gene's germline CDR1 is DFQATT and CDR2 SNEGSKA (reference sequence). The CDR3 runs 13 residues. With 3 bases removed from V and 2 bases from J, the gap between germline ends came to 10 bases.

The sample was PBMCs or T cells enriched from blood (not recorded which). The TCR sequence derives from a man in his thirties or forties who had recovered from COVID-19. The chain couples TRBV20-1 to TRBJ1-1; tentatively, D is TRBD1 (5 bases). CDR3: CSASAGSNTEAFF. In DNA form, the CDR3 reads TGCAGTGCTAGTGCAGGGTCTAACACTGAAGCTTTCTTT.